A selection of T cell receptor beta chains follows, all from one sample in a study of healthy donors' naive CD4 and CD8 T cells. TCRdb redid the calling of the reads with MiXCR, one entry per CDR3 protein. The table lists approximately 180,000 distinct CDR3 sequences, under 85% of them singletons. The specimen sequenced was naive CD4+ and CD8+ T cells sorted from blood, pooled from several donors. All receptors derive from a pool of human donors in good health; the sample pools cells from several healthy donors. CDR3s include the opening cysteine and the closing phenylalanine or tryptophan. Fields, in order: J gene, V gene, clone size, D gene, CDR3 protein, CDR3 DNA. The D gene is left open where the match is weak. The size of a clone is reported for some rows only, either as once, few or many, or as a class for expanded clones.

TRBJ2-1 | TRBV27 | once | NA | CASSFGTGGYNEQFF | TGTGCCAGCAGTTTCGGGACCGGTGGCTACAATGAGCAGTTCTTC
TRBJ2-3 | TRBV7-9 | NA | NA | CASIRGAGDTQYF | TGTGCCAGCATCAGGGGGGCTGGAGATACGCAGTATTTT
TRBJ2-1 | TRBV29-1 | NA | NA | CSVLGTLSNEQFF | TGCAGCGTTCTCGGGACGCTCTCCAATGAGCAGTTCTTC
TRBJ2-1 | TRBV6-5 | NA | TRBD2 | CASSYSTRGRRYEQFF | TGTGCCAGCAGTTACTCGACCCGCGGGAGGAGGTATGAGCAGTTCTTC
TRBJ1-6 | TRBV15 | NA | TRBD1 | CATSSRDRGRRNSPLHF | TGTGCCACCAGCAGCCGGGACAGGGGGCGACGGAATTCACCCCTCCACTTT
TRBJ2-7 | TRBV27 | NA | NA | CASSLVASYSSEQYF | TGTGCCAGCAGTTTAGTCGCCTCCTATTCCTCGGAGCAGTACTTC
TRBJ2-7 | TRBV29-1 | NA | TRBD1 | CSVGQGAEQYF | TGCAGCGTTGGACAGGGGGCCGAGCAGTACTTC
TRBJ2-1 | TRBV19 | few | NA | CASSIRGNEQFF | TGTGCCAGTAGTATCCGCGGAAATGAGCAGTTCTTC
TRBJ1-1 | TRBV29-1 | once | NA | CSVLTLVEAFF | TGCAGCGTCCTCACTCTGGTTGAAGCTTTCTTT
TRBJ2-6 | TRBV29-1 | few | TRBD2 | CSVEDRRGGSSGANVLTF | TGCAGCGTTGAAGATAGAAGGGGCGGGAGCTCTGGGGCCAACGTCCTGACTTTC
TRBJ2-7 | TRBV30 | NA | NA | CAWSPGTVTYEQYF | TGTGCCTGGAGTCCCGGCACAGTGACCTACGAGCAGTACTTC
TRBJ1-2 | TRBV5-5 | NA | NA | CASSLVVRQGEGCTF | TGTGCCAGCAGCTTGGTGGTGAGGCAGGGAGAAGGCTGCACCTTC
TRBJ2-3 | TRBV29-1 | NA | TRBD1 | CSVDRGPDTQYF | TGCAGCGTTGATAGGGGGCCAGATACGCAGTATTTT
TRBJ2-1 | TRBV11-3 | NA | NA | CASSLERNEQFF | TGTGCCAGCAGCTTAGAAAGGAATGAGCAGTTCTTC
TRBJ2-7 | TRBV29-1 | NA | NA | CSVEDLEGGYEQYF | TGCAGCGTTGAAGATTTGGAAGGGGGCTACGAGCAGTACTTC
TRBJ2-5 | TRBV29-1 | few | NA | CSVGGRQETQYF | TGCAGCGTAGGGGGGCGCCAAGAGACCCAGTACTTC
TRBJ1-5 | TRBV6-5 | NA | NA | CASSKTGSNQPQHF | TGTGCCAGCAGTAAGACAGGTAGCAATCAGCCCCAGCATTTT
TRBJ1-5 | TRBV6-6 | few | NA | CASSGGNQPQHF | TGTGCCAGCAGTGGGGGCAATCAGCCCCAGCATTTT
TRBJ1-5 | TRBV6-2/TRBV6-3 | NA | NA | CASSFRRMDQPQHF | TGTGCCAGCAGCTTTAGACGAATGGATCAGCCCCAGCATTTT
TRBJ1-6 | TRBV12-3/TRBV12-4 | NA | NA | CASRGQGEGSPLHF | TGTGCCAGCAGGGGTCAGGGAGAGGGGTCACCCCTCCACTTT
TRBJ1-3 | TRBV4-3 | once | NA | CASSPDPTDTIYF | TGCGCCAGCAGCCCGGACCCGACGGACACCATATATTTT
TRBJ1-1 | TRBV7-8 | NA | TRBD1 | CASSYGTGGIPEAFF | TGTGCCAGCAGCTACGGGACAGGGGGCATCCCTGAAGCTTTCTTT
TRBJ1-1 | TRBV4-2 | NA | NA | CASSQVHREDTEAFF | TGTGCCAGCAGCCAAGTCCACAGGGAAGACACTGAAGCTTTCTTT
TRBJ2-6 | TRBV7-2 | NA | NA | CASSLRGQGSGANVLTF | TGTGCCAGCAGCTTACGAGGACAAGGCTCTGGGGCCAACGTCCTGACTTTC
TRBJ2-4 | TRBV10-3 | NA | TRBD1 | CAISETRQGQAKNIQYF | TGTGCCATCAGTGAGACTCGACAGGGCCAGGCCAAAAACATTCAGTACTTC
TRBJ1-3 | TRBV6-5 | NA | NA | CASGPRGNTIYF | TGTGCCAGCGGCCCCCGTGGAAACACCATATATTTT
TRBJ2-7 | TRBV29-1 | NA | NA | CSVEVGPREQYF | TGCAGCGTTGAAGTTGGGCCCCGGGAGCAGTACTTC
TRBJ1-2 | TRBV30 | NA | TRBD1 | CAWTRDRNYGYTF | TGTGCCTGGACCAGGGACAGGAACTATGGCTACACCTTC
TRBJ2-3 | TRBV29-1 | NA | NA | CSVDPSGYLADTQYF | TGCAGCGTTGATCCCTCGGGGTATTTGGCAGATACGCAGTATTTT
TRBJ2-7 | TRBV29-1 | NA | NA | CSVPDSSSYEQCF | TGCAGCGTCCCGGACAGTAGCTCCTACGAGCAGTGCTTC
TRBJ1-1 | TRBV29-1 | few | TRBD1 | CSVENMGQGTEAFF | TGCAGCGTTGAAAATATGGGACAGGGCACTGAAGCTTTCTTT
TRBJ2-1 | TRBV4-1 | NA | TRBD2 | CASSQDLGGNEQFF | TGCGCCAGCAGCCAAGATCTGGGGGGGAATGAGCAGTTCTTC
TRBJ2-3 | TRBV19 | NA | NA | CASSRTTVSPDTQYF | TGTGCCAGTAGCCGAACGACTGTCTCCCCAGATACGCAGTATTTT
TRBJ2-7 | TRBV12-3/TRBV12-4 | many | NA | CASSFLGRGYEQYF | TGTGCCAGCAGTTTTCTAGGCCGGGGATACGAGCAGTACTTC
TRBJ1-6 | TRBV12-3/TRBV12-4 | few | TRBD1 | CASSTTGTGRDSPLHF | TGTGCCAGCAGTACGACCGGGACAGGGAGGGATTCACCCCTCCACTTT
TRBJ1-1 | TRBV6-2/TRBV6-3 | few | NA | CASSENRVGIGTEAFF | TGTGCCAGCAGTGAAAACCGCGTTGGAATCGGCACTGAAGCTTTCTTT
TRBJ2-7 | TRBV6-5 | NA | NA | CASSTPRGLRGEQYF | TGTGCCAGCAGTACACCCAGGGGGTTACGGGGGGAGCAGTACTTC
TRBJ2-3 | TRBV29-1 | NA | NA | CSVDELRLQDTQYF | TGCAGCGTTGATGAGCTAAGACTGCAGGATACGCAGTATTTT
TRBJ2-1 | TRBV6-5 | NA | TRBD2 | CASSSSGYNEQFF | TGTGCCAGCAGTTCTAGCGGATACAATGAGCAGTTCTTC
TRBJ2-5 | TRBV5-4 | once | NA | CASSSGSQGETQYF | TGTGCCAGCAGCTCGGGGTCCCAGGGTGAGACCCAGTACTTC
TRBJ1-2 | TRBV13 | NA | TRBD1 | CASSRWTGADYGYTF | TGTGCCAGCAGCCGATGGACAGGGGCGGACTATGGCTACACCTTC
TRBJ2-2 | TRBV6-1 | few | NA | CASGGSGELFF | TGTGCCAGCGGGGGCAGCGGGGAGCTGTTTTTT
TRBJ1-1 | TRBV20-1 | NA | NA | CSASLDGRNTEAFF | TGCAGTGCTAGTTTAGACGGAAGGAACACTGAAGCTTTCTTT
TRBJ2-6 | TRBV18 | NA | NA | CASSPGLSGANVLTF | TGTGCCAGCTCACCGGGTTTGTCTGGGGCCAACGTCCTGACTTTC
TRBJ1-3 | TRBV6-1 | NA | TRBD1 | CASSPGTGFGNTIYF | TGTGCCAGCAGTCCCGGGACAGGGTTTGGAAACACCATATATTTT
TRBJ2-1 | TRBV19 | NA | NA | CASSWAPGNEQFF | TGTGCCAGTAGTTGGGCCCCTGGAAATGAGCAGTTCTTC
TRBJ1-2 | TRBV5-1 | NA | NA | CASSLQGYAYTF | TGCGCCAGCAGCTTGCAGGGATATGCCTACACCTTC
TRBJ2-7 | TRBV13 | NA | NA | CASSRLTLYEQYF | TGTGCCAGCAGCCGCCTTACCCTCTACGAGCAGTACTTC
TRBJ2-1 | TRBV29-1 | NA | TRBD2 | CSVLAGSYNEQFF | TGCAGCGTTTTAGCGGGGTCCTACAATGAGCAGTTCTTC
TRBJ2-3 | TRBV5-6 | NA | TRBD2 | CASSLSFEGGLQDTQYF | TGTGCCAGCAGCTTGAGTTTCGAGGGAGGGTTGCAGGATACACAGTATTTT
TRBJ1-4 | TRBV5-5 | NA | NA | CASSLRLTTNEKLFF | TGTGCCAGCAGCTTAAGACTCACAACTAATGAAAAACTGTTTTTT
TRBJ2-1 | TRBV29-1 | NA | TRBD2 | CSVSGGRAHEQFF | TGCAGCGTTTCAGGCGGGAGGGCCCATGAGCAGTTCTTC
TRBJ2-3 | TRBV19 | NA | NA | CASSIGVTQYF | TGTGCCAGTAGTATCGGTGTTACGCAGTATTTT
TRBJ2-7 | TRBV5-1 | NA | NA | CASSPGPEAYEQYF | TGCGCCAGCAGCCCAGGGCCCGAGGCCTACGAGCAGTACTTC
TRBJ1-1 | TRBV6-5 | NA | NA | CASSYLQGAAPYTEAFF | TGTGCCAGCAGTTACTTGCAGGGAGCAGCCCCTTACACTGAAGCTTTCTTT